This TCR beta chain was sequenced in a study of blood T cell repertoires in COVID-19. Across the study: Whether acute or convalescent, the COVID-19 samples came from the United States, Italy and Spain. T cells, B-cell-depleted T cells, or PBMCs supplied cDNA or gDNA.

The germline CDR1 and CDR2 sequences are MNHEY and SVGAGI. V gave up 6 bases and J gave up 7 bases; unmatched junction bases: 9. The CDR3 runs to 14 residues. Source study methods: For nucleated cells, counts were estimated from reference gene primer amplification. Profiling relied on immunoSEQ multiplex PCR, and the TCRdb table lists in-frame clones only, not all of them. The V and J calls and clone size were taken over from that table, and D and trimming were inferred from the DNA. The data hold roughly 120,000 clones, with 90% observed a single time. The chain has TRBV6-5 and TRBJ1-2; TRBD1 matches 9 bases. This clonotype was sampled from a man aged 50-60 years with active COVID-19. The sequenced material came from peripheral blood. The CDR3 protein is CASRPGQGSVGYTF. The CDR3 bases are TGTGCCAGCAGGCCGGGACAGGGTTCCGTTGGCTACACCTTC.